The present T cell receptor beta chain was sequenced within a study of T cell changes during pregnancy in multiple sclerosis. Clones were sequenced by immunoSEQ multiplex PCR, and TCRdb holds only the in-frame ones, with some missing. The table has about 69,000 clones, approximately 86% seen once. The V gene lost 2 bases and the J gene lost 6 bases, with 10 bases spanning the gap. Germline CDR1 reads LNHDA; CDR2 reads SQIVND (reference sequence). The CDR3 runs 13 residues. The clonotype originates from a female donor with multiple sclerosis, enrolled in a pregnancy study. Specimen: peripheral blood, collected before pregnancy. V gene TRBV19 combines with J gene TRBJ1-2; D call uncertain. This CDR3 reads CASSIRRPHGYTF. For the CDR3, the DNA is TGTGCCAGTAGTATACGGAGGCCACATGGCTACACCTTC.